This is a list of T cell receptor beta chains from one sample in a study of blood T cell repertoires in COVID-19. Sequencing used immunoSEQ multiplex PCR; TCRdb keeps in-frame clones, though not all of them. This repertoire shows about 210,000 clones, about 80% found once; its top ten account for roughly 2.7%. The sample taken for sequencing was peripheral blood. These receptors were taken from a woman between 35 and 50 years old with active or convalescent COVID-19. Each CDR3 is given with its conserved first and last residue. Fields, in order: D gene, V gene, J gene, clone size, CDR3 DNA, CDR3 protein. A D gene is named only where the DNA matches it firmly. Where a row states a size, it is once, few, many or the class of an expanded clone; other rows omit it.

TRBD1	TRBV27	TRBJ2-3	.	TGTGCCAGCAGACTAGGACAGGCTTCTGGCACAGATACGCAGTATTTT	CASRLGQASGTDTQYF
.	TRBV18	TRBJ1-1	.	TGTGCCAGCTCACCACCAAGTCAGGGGTCGAACACTGAAGCTTTCTTT	CASSPPSQGSNTEAFF
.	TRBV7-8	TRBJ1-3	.	TGTGCCAGCAGCGTGGGGCATGGAAACACCATATATTTT	CASSVGHGNTIYF
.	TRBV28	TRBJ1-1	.	TGTGCCAGCAGTCGCTGGGAGACTGAAGCTTTCTTT	CASSRWETEAFF
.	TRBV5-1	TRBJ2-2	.	TGCGCCAGCAGCTTGGTTCCTAGGAACACCGGGGAGCTGTTTTTT	CASSLVPRNTGELFF
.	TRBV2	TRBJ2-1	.	TGTGCCAGCACTGTGACCGGGAGCTCCTACAATGAGCAGTTCTTC	CASTVTGSSYNEQFF
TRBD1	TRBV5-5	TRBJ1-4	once	TGTGCCAGCCGAAAAGGGGGCGGGGATGAAAAACTGTTTTTT	CASRKGGGDEKLFF
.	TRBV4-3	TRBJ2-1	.	TGCGCCAGCAGCCAAGAAAGTAGTGAGCAGTTCTTC	CASSQESSEQFF
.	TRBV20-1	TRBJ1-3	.	TGCAGTGCTAGTGGGCAGACTGGAAACACCATATATTTT	CSASGQTGNTIYF
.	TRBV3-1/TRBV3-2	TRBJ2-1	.	TGTGCCAGCGGGGGGTACAATGAGCAGTTCTTC	CASGGYNEQFF
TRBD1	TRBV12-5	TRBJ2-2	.	TGTGCTAGTGGACCCCTTGACAGGGGAAAGAACACCGGGGAGCTGTTTTTT	CASGPLDRGKNTGELFF
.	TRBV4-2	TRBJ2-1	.	TGTGCCAGCAGGACTGTCAATGAGCAGTTCTTC	CASRTVNEQFF
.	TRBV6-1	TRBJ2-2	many	TGTGCCAGCAGTGAGCCTAGCGCCCACACCGGGGAGCTGTTTTTT	CASSEPSAHTGELFF
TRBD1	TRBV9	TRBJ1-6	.	TGTGCCAGCAGCGTAGACCCCCAGGGGGCTAACTCACCCCTCCACTTT	CASSVDPQGANSPLHF
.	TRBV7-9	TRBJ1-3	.	TGTGCCAGCAGCACCCGCAGGGGACCCGGAAACACCATATATTTT	CASSTRRGPGNTIYF
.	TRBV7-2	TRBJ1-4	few	TGTGCCAGCAGCATGAGGGCAGGGGCAAATGAAAAACTGTTTTTT	CASSMRAGANEKLFF
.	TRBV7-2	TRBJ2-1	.	TGTGCCAGCAGCTTAGAAAGAGCGGTATACAATGAGCAGTTCTTC	CASSLERAVYNEQFF
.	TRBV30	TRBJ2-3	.	TGTGCCTGGAGTGGACGACTAGGTACGCAGTATTTT	CAWSGRLGTQYF
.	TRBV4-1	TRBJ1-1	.	TGCGCCAGCAGCACGACAGTGAACACTGAAGCTTTCTTT	CASSTTVNTEAFF
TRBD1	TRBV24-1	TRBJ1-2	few	TGTGCCACCAGTGACACCGTGACAGGGGGGAACTATGGCTACACCTTC	CATSDTVTGGNYGYTF
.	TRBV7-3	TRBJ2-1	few	TGTGCCAGCAGCGACCAGGGGCCCTCCTACAATGAGCAGTTCTTC	CASSDQGPSYNEQFF
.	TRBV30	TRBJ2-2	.	TGTGCCTGGAGTGTTGCGGGCACCGGGGAGCTGTTTTTT	CAWSVAGTGELFF
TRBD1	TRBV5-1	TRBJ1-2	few	TGCGCCAGCAGCCCGAACAGGGGGAACTATGGCTACACCTTC	CASSPNRGNYGYTF
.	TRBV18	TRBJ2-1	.	TGTGCCAGCTCACCTTATAACATCCAACTAGCCCACGGAAACAATGAGCAGTTCTTC	CASSPYNIQLAHGNNEQFF
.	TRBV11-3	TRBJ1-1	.	TGTGCCAGCAGGCTGGGGGGAATGAACACTGAAGCTTTCTTT	CASRLGGMNTEAFF
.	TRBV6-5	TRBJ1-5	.	TGTGCCAGCAGTCCAGACTTTAGCAATCAGCCCCAGCATTTT	CASSPDFSNQPQHF
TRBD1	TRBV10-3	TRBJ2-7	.	TGTGCCATCAGTGAGTCGGGGACAGACTACGAGCAGTACTTC	CAISESGTDYEQYF
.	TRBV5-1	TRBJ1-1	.	TGCGCCAGCAGCTTCGAAGGGGTGGCTTTCTTT	CASSFEGVAFF
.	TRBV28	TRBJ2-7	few	TGTGCCAGCAGTTTATTGCACAGTTATTCCTACGAGCAGTACTTC	CASSLLHSYSYEQYF
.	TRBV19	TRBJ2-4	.	TGTGCCAGTAGTGACTGGGAGATGCAGCTAGCCAAAAACATTCAGTACTTC	CASSDWEMQLAKNIQYF
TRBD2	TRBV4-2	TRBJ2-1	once	TGTGCCAGCAGCCAAGTGATAGCGGGAGTGTTCAATGAGCAGTTCTTC	CASSQVIAGVFNEQFF
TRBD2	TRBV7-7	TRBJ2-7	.	TGTGCTAGCAGCTTTGGGGCGGGAGTAGGAGACGAGCAGTACTTC	CASSFGAGVGDEQYF
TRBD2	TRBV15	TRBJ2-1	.	TGTGCCACCAGCAGAGCCCTAGCGGGAGATAATGAGCAGTTCTTC	CATSRALAGDNEQFF
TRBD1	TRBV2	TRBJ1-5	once	TGTGCCAGCAGTGAATCCGCAGGGGGCCTACAGCCCCAGCATTTT	CASSESAGGLQPQHF
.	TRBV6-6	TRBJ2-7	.	TGTGCCAGCCGTTCTGCGGACAAACCCTACGAGCAGTACTTC	CASRSADKPYEQYF
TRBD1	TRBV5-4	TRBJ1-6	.	TGTGCCACCAGGATTGGGACAGCCAATAATTCACCCCTCCACTTT	CATRIGTANNSPLHF
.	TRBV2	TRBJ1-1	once	TGTGCCAGCAGCCCGGTGATGAACACTGAAGCTTTCTTT	CASSPVMNTEAFF
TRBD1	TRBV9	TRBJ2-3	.	TGTGCCAGCAGCGTAGAGGTGGTAGGGGGCGGCACAGATACGCAGTATTTT	CASSVEVVGGGTDTQYF
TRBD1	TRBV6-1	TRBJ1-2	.	TGTGCCAGCAGTGATCCCCAGGGGGTCTATGGCTACACCTTC	CASSDPQGVYGYTF